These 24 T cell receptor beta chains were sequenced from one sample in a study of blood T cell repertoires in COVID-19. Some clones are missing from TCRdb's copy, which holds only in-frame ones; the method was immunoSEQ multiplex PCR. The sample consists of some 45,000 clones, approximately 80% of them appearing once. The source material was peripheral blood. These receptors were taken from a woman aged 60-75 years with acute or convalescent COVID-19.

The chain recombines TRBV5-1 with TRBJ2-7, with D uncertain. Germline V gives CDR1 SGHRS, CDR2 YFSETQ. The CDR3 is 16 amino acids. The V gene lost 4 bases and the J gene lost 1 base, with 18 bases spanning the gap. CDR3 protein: CASSATYSYDSYEQYF. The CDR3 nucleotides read TGCGCCAGCAGCGCAACTTACAGCTACGATTCCTACGAGCAGTACTTC.

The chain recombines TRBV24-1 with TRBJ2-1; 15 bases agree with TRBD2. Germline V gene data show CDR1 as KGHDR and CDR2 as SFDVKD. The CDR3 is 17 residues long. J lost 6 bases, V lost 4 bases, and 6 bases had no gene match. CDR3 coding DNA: TGTGCCACCAGTGACCCTGGGACTAGCGGGGGGTCCAATGAGCAGTTCTTC. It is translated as CATSDPGTSGGSNEQFF.

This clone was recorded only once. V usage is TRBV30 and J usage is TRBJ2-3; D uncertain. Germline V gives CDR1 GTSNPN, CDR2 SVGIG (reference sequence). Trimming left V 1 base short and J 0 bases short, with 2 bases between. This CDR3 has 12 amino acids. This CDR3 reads CAWSASTDTQYF. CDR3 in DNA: TGTGCCTGGAGTGCGAGCACAGATACGCAGTATTTT.

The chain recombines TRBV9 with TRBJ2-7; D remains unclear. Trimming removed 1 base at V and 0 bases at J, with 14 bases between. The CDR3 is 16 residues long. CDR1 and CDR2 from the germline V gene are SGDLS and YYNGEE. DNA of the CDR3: TGTGCCAGCAGCGTATTTGGGCACGCGAGCTCCTACGAGCAGTACTTC. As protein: CASSVFGHASSYEQYF.

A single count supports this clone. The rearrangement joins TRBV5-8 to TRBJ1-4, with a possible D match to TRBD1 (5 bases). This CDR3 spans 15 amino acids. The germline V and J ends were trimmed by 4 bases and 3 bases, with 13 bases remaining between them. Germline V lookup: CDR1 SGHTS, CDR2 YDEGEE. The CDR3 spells CASSTEWGANEKLFF. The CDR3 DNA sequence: TGTGCCAGCAGCACTGAATGGGGGGCTAATGAAAAACTGTTTTTT. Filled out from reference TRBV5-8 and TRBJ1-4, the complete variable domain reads EAGVTQSPTHLIKTRGQQATLRCSPISGHTSVYWYQQALGLGLQFLLWYDEGEERNRGNFPPRFSGRQFPNYSSELNVNALELEDSALYLCASSTEWGANEKLFFGSGTQLSVL.

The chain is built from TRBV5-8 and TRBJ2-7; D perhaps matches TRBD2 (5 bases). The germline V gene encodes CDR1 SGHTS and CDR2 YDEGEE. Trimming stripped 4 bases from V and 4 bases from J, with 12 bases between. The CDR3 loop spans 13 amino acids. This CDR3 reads CASSLVGIYEQYF. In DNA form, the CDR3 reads TGTGCCAGCAGCCTGGTCGGGATTTACGAGCAGTACTTC.

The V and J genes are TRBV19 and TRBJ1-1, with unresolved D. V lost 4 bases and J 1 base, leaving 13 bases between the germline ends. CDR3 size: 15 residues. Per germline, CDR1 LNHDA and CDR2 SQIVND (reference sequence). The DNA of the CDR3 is TGTGCCAGTAGTAACCCCGGCGGAACGAACACTGAAGCTTTCTTT. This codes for CASSNPGGTNTEAFF.

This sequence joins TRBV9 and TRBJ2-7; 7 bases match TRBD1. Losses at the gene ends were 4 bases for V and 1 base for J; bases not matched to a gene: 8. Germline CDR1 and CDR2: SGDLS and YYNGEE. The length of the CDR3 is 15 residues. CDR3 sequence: CASSPLRTGSYEQYF. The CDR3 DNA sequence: TGTGCCAGCAGCCCATTACGGACAGGTTCCTACGAGCAGTACTTC.

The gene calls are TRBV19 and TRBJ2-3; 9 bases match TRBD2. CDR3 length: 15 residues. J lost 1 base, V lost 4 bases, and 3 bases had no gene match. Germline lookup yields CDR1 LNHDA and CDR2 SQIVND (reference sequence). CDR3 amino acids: CASSTSSGGTDTQYF. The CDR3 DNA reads TGTGCCAGTAGTACTTCTAGCGGGGGCACAGATACGCAGTATTTT.

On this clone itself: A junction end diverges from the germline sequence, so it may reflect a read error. In DNA, the CDR3 is TGTGCCAGCAGCTTAGCGGCGCAGGGATACACGGAAGCTTTCTTT. Encoded protein: CASSLAAQGYTEAFF. This chain links TRBV7-9 with TRBJ1-1, with a tentative D call TRBD1 (5 bases). CDR1 is SEHNR and CDR2 is FQNEAQ in the germline V gene (reference sequence). CDR3 length equals 15 residues.

The CDR3 nucleotides read TGTGCCAGCAGCCAAGTTCCTGGGGCGAATGATGGCTACACCTTC. Its translation is CASSQVPGANDGYTF. The chain links TRBV3-1 (or the pseudogene TRBV3-2) to TRBJ1-2; D is possibly TRBD1 (5 bases). CDR1 and CDR2 (germline): LGHDT, YNNKEL (reference sequence). The CDR3 covers 15 residues. Deletions cut 1 base from V and 6 bases from J, with 15 bases between.

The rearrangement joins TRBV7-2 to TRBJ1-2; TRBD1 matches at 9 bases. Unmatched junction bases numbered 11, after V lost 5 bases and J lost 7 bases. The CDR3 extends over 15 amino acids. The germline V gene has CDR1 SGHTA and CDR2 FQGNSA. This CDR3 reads CASSPGTGRDFGYTF. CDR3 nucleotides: TGTGCCAGCAGCCCTGGGACAGGGAGGGACTTTGGCTACACCTTC.

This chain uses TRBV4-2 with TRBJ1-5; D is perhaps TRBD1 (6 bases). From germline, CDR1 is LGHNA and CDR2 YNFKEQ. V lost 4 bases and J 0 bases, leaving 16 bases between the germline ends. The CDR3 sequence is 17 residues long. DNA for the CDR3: TGTGCCAGCAGCCGGGGATCGGCAGGGGATAGCAATCAGCCCCAGCATTTT. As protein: CASSRGSAGDSNQPQHF.

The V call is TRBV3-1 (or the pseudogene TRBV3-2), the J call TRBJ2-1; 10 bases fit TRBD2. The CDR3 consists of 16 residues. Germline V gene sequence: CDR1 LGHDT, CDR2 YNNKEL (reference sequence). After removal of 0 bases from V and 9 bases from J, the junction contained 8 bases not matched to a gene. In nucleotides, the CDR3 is TGTGCCAGCAGCCAAGATGGAAGCGGGGGGGCGGGTGAGCAGTTCTTC. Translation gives CASSQDGSGGAGEQFF.

The CDR3 spells CAISETGTVVGSPLHF. Here the CDR3 DNA reads TGTGCCATCAGTGAGACCGGGACAGTCGTAGGTTCACCCCTCCACTTT. The rearrangement uses TRBV10-3 and TRBJ1-6; 7 bases map to TRBD1. J lost 9 bases, V lost 2 bases, and 10 bases had no gene match. Germline CDR1 and CDR2: ENHRY and SYGVKD. The CDR3 runs to 16 residues.

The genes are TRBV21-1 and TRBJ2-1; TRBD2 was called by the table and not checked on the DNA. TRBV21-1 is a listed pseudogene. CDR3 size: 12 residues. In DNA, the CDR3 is TGTGCCAGCTTCTTCTCCTACAATGAGCAGTTCTTC. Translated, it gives CASFFSYNEQFF.

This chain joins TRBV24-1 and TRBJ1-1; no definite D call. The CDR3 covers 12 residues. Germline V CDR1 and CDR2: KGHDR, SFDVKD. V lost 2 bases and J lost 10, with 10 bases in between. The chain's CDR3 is CATSDYAGSAFF. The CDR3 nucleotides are TGTGCCACCAGTGATTACGCAGGTTCAGCTTTCTTT.

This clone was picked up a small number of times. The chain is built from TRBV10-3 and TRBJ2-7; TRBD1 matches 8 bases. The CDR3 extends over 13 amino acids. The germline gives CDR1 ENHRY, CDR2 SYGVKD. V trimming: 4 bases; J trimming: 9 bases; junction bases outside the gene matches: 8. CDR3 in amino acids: CAISGKQGDLQYF. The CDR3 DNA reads TGTGCCATCAGTGGGAAACAGGGGGACTTGCAGTACTTC.

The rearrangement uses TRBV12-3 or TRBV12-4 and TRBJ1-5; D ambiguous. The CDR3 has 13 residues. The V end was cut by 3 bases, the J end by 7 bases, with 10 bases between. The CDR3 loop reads CASSLSPGQPQHF. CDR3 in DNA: TGTGCCAGCAGTTTGTCCCCCGGGCAGCCCCAGCATTTT.

The CDR3 DNA is TGCAGCGTTGATTCAGGGGTGCTTAACTATGGCTACACCTTC. It specifies CSVDSGVLNYGYTF. The chain is built from TRBV29-1 and TRBJ1-2; D perhaps matches TRBD1 (6 bases). The CDR3 contains 14 residues. Germline lookup yields CDR1 SQVTM and CDR2 ANQGSEA. V was trimmed by 3 bases and J by 1 base, leaving 12 bases between them.

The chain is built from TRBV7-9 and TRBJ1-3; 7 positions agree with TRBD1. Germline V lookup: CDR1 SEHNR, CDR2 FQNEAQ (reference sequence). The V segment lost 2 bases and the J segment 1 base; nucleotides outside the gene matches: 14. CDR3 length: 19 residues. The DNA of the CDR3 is TGTGCCAGCAGCTTAAGGACCCCCGGACAGGCTCTTTCTGGAAACACCATATATTTT. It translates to CASSLRTPGQALSGNTIYF.

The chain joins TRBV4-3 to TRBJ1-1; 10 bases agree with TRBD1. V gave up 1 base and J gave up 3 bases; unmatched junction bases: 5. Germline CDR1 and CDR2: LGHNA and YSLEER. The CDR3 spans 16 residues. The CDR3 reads CASSQGVGQGYTEAFF. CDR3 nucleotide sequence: TGCGCCAGCAGCCAAGGGGTGGGACAGGGGTACACTGAAGCTTTCTTT.

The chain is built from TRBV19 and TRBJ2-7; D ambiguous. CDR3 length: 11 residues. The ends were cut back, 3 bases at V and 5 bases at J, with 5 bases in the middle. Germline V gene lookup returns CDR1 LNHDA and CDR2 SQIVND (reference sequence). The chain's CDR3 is CASSISDEQYF. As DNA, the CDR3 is TGTGCCAGTAGTATCAGCGACGAGCAGTACTTC.

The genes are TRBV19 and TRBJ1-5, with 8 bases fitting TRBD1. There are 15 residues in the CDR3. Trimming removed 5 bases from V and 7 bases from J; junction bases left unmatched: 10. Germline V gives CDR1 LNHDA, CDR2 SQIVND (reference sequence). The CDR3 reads CASSFGTGGGQPQHF. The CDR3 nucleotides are TGTGCCAGTAGTTTTGGGACAGGAGGAGGCCAGCCCCAGCATTTT.